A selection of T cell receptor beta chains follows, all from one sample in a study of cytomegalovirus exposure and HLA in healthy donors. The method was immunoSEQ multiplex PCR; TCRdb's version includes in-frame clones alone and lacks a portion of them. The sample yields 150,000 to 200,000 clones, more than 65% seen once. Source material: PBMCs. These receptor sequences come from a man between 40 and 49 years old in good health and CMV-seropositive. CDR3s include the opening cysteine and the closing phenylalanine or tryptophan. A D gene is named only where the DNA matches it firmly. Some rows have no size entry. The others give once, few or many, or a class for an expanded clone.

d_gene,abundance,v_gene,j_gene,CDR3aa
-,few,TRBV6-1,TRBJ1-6,CASSVQGFDSPLHF
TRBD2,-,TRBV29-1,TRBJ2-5,CSVEDRGGRQETQYF
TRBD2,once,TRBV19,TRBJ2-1,CASRSGTGFNEQFF
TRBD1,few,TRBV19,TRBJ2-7,CASSISRGLYEQYF
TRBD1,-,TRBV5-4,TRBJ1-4,CASRPDRGEKLFF
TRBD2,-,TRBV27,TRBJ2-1,CASSAGTSGSFNEQFF
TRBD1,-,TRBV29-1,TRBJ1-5,CSFGQGRGQPQHF
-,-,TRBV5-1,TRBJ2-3,CASSLGLAATDTQYF
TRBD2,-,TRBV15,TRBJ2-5,CATSRTSGRFQETQYF
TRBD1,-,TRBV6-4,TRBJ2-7,CASSDSSRDRYYEQYF
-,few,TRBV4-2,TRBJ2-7,CASSTSTGPSSYEQYF
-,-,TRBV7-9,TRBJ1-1,CASSLDWLKNTEAFF
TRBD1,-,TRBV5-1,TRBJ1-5,CASSLWTGAQPQHF
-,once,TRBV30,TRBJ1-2,CAWSTGLQRHGHTF
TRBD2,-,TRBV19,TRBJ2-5,CASQGLAGRQETQYF
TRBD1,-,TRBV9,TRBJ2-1,CASSVATGVSEQFF
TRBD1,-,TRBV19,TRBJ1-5,CASTGQGDQPQHF
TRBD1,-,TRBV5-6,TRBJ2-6,CASSLDIGGSIAGANVLTF